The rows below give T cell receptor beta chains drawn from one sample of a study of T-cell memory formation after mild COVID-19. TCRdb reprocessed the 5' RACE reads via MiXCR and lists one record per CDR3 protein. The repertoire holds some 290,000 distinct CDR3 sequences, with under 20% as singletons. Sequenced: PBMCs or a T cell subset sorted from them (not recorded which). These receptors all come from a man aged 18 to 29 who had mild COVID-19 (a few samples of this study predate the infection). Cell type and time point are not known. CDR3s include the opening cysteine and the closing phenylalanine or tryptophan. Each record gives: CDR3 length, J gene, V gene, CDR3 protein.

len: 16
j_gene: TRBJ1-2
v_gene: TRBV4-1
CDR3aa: CASSQDPTGPRYGYTF

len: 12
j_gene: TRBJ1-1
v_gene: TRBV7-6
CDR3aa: CASSLGGPEAFF

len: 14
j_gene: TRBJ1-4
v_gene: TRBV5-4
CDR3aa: CASSLDRGLEKLFF

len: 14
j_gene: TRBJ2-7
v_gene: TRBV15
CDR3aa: CATSRLPAAYEQYF

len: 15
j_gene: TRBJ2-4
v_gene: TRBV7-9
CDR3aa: CASSLVGLAKNIQYF

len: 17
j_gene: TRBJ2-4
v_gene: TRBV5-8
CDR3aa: CASSPRTGKLAKNIQYF

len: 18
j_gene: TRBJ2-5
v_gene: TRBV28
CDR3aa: CASNLRASGSGREETQYF

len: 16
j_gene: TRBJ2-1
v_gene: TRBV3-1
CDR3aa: CASSQRGLGSYNEQFF

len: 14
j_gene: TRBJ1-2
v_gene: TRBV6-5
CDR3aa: CASSYGLVGYGYTF

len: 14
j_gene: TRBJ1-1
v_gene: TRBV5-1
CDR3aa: CASTPLGDGTEAFF

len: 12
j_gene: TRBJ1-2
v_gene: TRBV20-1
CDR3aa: CSAVGQNYGYTF

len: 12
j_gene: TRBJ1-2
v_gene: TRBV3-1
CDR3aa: CASSQGSKGYTF

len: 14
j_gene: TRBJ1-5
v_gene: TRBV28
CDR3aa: CASRIRGGNQPQHF

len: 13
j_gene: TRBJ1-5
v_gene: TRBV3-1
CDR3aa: CASSQSEGQPQHF

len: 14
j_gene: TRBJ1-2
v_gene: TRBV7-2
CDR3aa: CASSFGGSSPGYTF

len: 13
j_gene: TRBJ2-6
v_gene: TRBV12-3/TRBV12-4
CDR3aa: CASRKSGANVLTF

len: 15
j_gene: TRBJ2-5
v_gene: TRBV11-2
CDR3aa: CASSLGLAGKETQYF